This TCR beta chain was captured in a study of OX40 agonist ivuxolimab in advanced cancers. The V gene's germline CDR1 is SGHTS and CDR2 YDEGEE. This CDR3 has 12 residues. V was trimmed by 3 bases and J by 6 bases, leaving 9 bases between them. Repertoires were generated with immunoSEQ multiplex PCR, while TCRdb's copy carries only in-frame clones and drops some. The repertoire includes over 14,000 clones, over 65% of them detected once, and approximately 37% sits in the top ten. V and J are TRBV5-8 and TRBJ1-1, with D unclear. This specimen was CD4+ or CD8+ T cells sorted from blood, taken in a trial of the OX40 agonist ivuxolimab. This TCR came from an adult with an advanced solid tumor such as melanoma, head and neck, liver or kidney cancer. CDR3 DNA: TGTGCCAGCAGCTATCTTGGGCCTGAAGCTTTCTTT. It specifies CASSYLGPEAFF.